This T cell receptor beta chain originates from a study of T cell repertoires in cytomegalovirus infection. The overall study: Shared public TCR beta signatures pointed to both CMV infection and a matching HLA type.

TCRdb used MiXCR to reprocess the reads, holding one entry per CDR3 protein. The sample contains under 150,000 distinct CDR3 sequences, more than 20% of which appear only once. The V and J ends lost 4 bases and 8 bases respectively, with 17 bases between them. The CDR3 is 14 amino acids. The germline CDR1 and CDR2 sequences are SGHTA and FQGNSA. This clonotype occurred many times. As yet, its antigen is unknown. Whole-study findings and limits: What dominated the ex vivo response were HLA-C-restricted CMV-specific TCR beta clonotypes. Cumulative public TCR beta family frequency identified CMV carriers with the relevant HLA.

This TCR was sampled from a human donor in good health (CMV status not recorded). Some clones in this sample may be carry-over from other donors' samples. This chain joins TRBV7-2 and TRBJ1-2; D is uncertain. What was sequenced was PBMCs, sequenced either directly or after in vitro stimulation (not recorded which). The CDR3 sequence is CASSYPGMKHGYTF. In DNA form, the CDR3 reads TGTGCCAGCAGCTACCCCGGGATGAAGCACGGCTACACCTTC.